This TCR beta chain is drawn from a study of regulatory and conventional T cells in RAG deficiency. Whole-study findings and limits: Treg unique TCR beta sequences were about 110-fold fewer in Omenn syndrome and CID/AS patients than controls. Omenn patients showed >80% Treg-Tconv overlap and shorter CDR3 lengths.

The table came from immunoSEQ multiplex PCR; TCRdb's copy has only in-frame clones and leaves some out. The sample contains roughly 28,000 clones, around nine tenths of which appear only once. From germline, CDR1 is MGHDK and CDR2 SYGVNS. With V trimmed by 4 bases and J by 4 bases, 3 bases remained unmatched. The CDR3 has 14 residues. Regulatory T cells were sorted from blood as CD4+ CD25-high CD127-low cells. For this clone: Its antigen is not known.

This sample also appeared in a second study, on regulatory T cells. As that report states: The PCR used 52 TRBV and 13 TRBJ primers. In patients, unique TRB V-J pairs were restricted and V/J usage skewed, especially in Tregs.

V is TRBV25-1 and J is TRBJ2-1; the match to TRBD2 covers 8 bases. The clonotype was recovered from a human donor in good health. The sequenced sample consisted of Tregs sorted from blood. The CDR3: CASSGGGSYNEQFF. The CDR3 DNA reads TGTGCCAGCAGTGGCGGGGGGAGTTACAATGAGCAGTTCTTC.